One sample yielded the 31 T cell receptor beta chains listed below, sequenced in a study of technical replicates of blood from a handful of donors. The method was immunoSEQ multiplex PCR; TCRdb's version includes in-frame clones alone and lacks a portion of them. In the table there are tens of thousands of clones, roughly 94% of which are singletons. The sample consisted of T cells isolated from PBMCs. The receptors shown here come from a human donor in good health.

The J gene is TRBJ2-5, the V gene TRBV6-5, with 7 bases matching TRBD1. The J segment lost 4 bases and the V segment lost 2 bases, leaving 1 base of the junction unmatched. CDR1 is MNHEY and CDR2 is SVGAGI in the germline V gene. The CDR3 spans 13 residues. The CDR3 DNA is TGTGCCAGCAGTTACAGGGGGCGAGAGACCCAGTACTTC. This sequence encodes CASSYRGRETQYF.

To note about this clone: Because the CDR3's place on the DNA is in doubt, the DNA is left out and the CDR3 is given as listed by TCRdb. This chain joins TRBV11-1 and TRBJ2-5; the DNA was not used to check the table's D call, TRBD1. Germline V gene lookup returns CDR1 SGHAT and CDR2 FQDESV (reference sequence). Counting both end residues, the CDR3 totals 17 amino acids. The CDR3 region is CASSLGASVPGFGTQYF.

The chain combines TRBV5-1 with TRBJ2-5; TRBD2 might be the D (6 bases). The V end was cut by 0 bases, the J end by 1 base, with 10 bases between. The CDR3 sequence is 15 residues long. Germline CDR1 is SGHRS and CDR2 is YFSETQ. As DNA, the CDR3 is TGCGCCAGCAGCTTGGTAGCGGTGTTCCAAGAGACCCAGTACTTC. This translates into CASSLVAVFQETQYF.

This clone occurred once. CDR3 nucleotides: TGCGCCAGCAGCCAAGTTGTGGGCCCCAACGAGCAGTACTTC. Translated, it gives CASSQVVGPNEQYF. The rearrangement links TRBV4-1 to TRBJ2-7; D is unclear. CDR3 length: 14 amino acids. Germline-derived CDR1 and CDR2 are MGHRA and YSYEKL. Trimming stripped 1 base from V and 5 bases from J, with 12 bases between.

The chain links TRBV6-1 to TRBJ1-1; possible D gene TRBD1, 6 bases. The CDR3 is 13 amino acids. Germline-derived CDR1 and CDR2 are MNHNS and SASEGT. The V and J ends lost 6 bases and 4 bases respectively, with 12 bases between them. The CDR3 here is CASRIKDSTEAFF. CDR3 in DNA: TGTGCCAGCAGGATAAAGGACAGCACTGAAGCTTTCTTT.

This sequence joins TRBV7-3 and TRBJ1-1, with D uncertain. Per germline, CDR1 SGHTA and CDR2 FQGTGA. This CDR3 contains 13 residues. Trimming removed 4 bases from V and 7 bases from J, with 13 bases in between. This CDR3 reads CASSSGLGGEAFF. The CDR3 DNA follows: TGTGCCAGCAGCTCCGGACTAGGCGGTGAAGCTTTCTTT.

About this clone: Mismatch with germline at one junction end may stem from a read error. The genes are TRBV2 and TRBJ2-1; 12 nucleotides align to TRBD1. This CDR3 is built from 16 residues. CDR1 SNHLY and CDR2 FYNNEI come from the germline V gene. The CDR3 DNA is TGTGCCAGCAGTCCACCCGGGACAGGGGGCTACTATGAGCAGTTCTTC. Its protein product is CASSPPGTGGYYEQFF.

The chain carries TRBV4-2 and TRBJ2-1; 7 bases line up with TRBD1. Trimming took 0 bases from V and 1 from J; bases not matched to a gene: 6. CDR1 is LGHNA, CDR2 YNFKEQ, per germline. The CDR3 is made up of 17 amino acids. The CDR3 here is CASSQDTGVGSYNEQFF. CDR3 coding DNA: TGTGCCAGCAGCCAAGACACAGGGGTGGGATCCTACAATGAGCAGTTCTTC.

This clone was seen more than once but under ten times. V and J are TRBV15 and TRBJ1-1; the D gene is possibly TRBD1 (5 bases). CDR1 and CDR2 (germline): LNHNV, YYDKDF (reference sequence). V was trimmed by 0 bases and J by 10 bases, leaving 18 bases between them. This CDR3 is 15 amino acids long. CDR3 protein: CATSRDRVRVGLAFF. The DNA of the CDR3 is TGTGCCACCAGCAGAGATCGAGTCAGGGTGGGTCTAGCTTTCTTT.

The V and J genes are TRBV4-1 and TRBJ1-2, with D perhaps TRBD1 (6 bases). CDR3 length equals 16 residues. Between the trimmed V and J ends, which lost 0 bases and 3 bases, there was a span of 14 bases. The germline V gene encodes CDR1 MGHRA and CDR2 YSYEKL. The CDR3 here is CASSQDQVRGDYGYTF. The CDR3 DNA reads TGCGCCAGCAGCCAAGATCAGGTCAGGGGCGACTATGGCTACACCTTC.

The chain links TRBV27 to TRBJ2-1; 10 bases fit TRBD2. From germline, CDR1 is MNHEY and CDR2 SMNVEV (reference sequence). The V gene end was trimmed by 7 bases and the J gene end by 3 bases; junction bases not matched to a gene: 6. The CDR3 loop spans 15 amino acids. The CDR3 bases are TGTGCCAGCACTCGAAGCGGGGGGGTCTACAATGAGCAGTTCTTC. This translates into CASTRSGGVYNEQFF.

The chain combines TRBV14 with TRBJ1-1; D gene ambiguous. Germline assignment: CDR1 SGHDN and CDR2 FVKESK. CDR3 length equals 14 residues. Trimming stripped 2 bases from V and 6 bases from J, with 13 bases between. The CDR3 nucleotides read TGTGCCAGCAGCCAAAATGGACTAAGGGCTGAAGCTTTCTTT. This sequence encodes CASSQNGLRAEAFF.

This sequence joins TRBV7-9 and TRBJ2-1, with D possibly being TRBD1 (5 bases). Trimming shortened V by 4 bases and J by 5 bases, and 15 bases separated the two germline ends. Germline V gene data show CDR1 as SEHNR and CDR2 as FQNEAQ (reference sequence). The CDR3 totals 15 residues. CDR3 loop: CASSSRKGIHNEQFF. CDR3 nucleotide sequence: TGTGCCAGCAGCTCACGAAAGGGGATCCACAATGAGCAGTTCTTC.

The count of this clone is one. The chain couples TRBV6-5 to TRBJ2-5, with 7 nucleotides matching TRBD1. Germline values: CDR1 MNHEY, CDR2 SVGAGI. The junction had 8 bases not matched to a gene; V was cut back by 4 bases and J by 3 bases. This CDR3 is built from 15 residues. Here the CDR3 DNA reads TGTGCCAGCAGTTCTCCTAAAACAGGGGAAGAGACCCAGTACTTC. Its translation: CASSSPKTGEETQYF.

The chain recombines TRBV11-1 with TRBJ1-2; 7 nucleotides align to TRBD1. Germline-derived CDR1 and CDR2 are SGHAT and FQDESV (reference sequence). The J segment lost 7 bases and the V segment lost 6 bases, leaving 14 bases of the junction unmatched. This CDR3 comprises 15 residues. The CDR3 DNA reads TGTGCCAGCAGGCCCGACAGGGTCGGCTTTGGTGGCTACACCTTC. Translated, it gives CASRPDRVGFGGYTF.

The CDR3 nucleotides are TGTGCCAGCAGCTTAAGTCGGGGAGAGACCCAGTACTTC. It translates to CASSLSRGETQYF. V usage is TRBV5-4 and J usage is TRBJ2-5, with TRBD2 as a possible D gene (5 bases). V lost 2 bases, J lost 4 bases, and 9 bases lay in between. This CDR3 contains 13 residues. The germline gives CDR1 SGHNT, CDR2 YYREEE (reference sequence).

The chain couples TRBV7-9 to TRBJ2-7; possibly TRBD2 for D (6 bases). Trimming removed 3 bases from V and 4 bases from J, with 16 bases in between. Germline values: CDR1 SEHNR, CDR2 FQNEAQ (reference sequence). This CDR3 is built from 15 residues. The chain's CDR3 is CASSFRESVAYEQYF. The CDR3 region has the DNA TGTGCCAGCAGCTTCCGGGAGAGTGTGGCGTACGAGCAGTACTTC.

The chain recombines TRBV6-6 with TRBJ1-1; possible D gene TRBD1, 6 bases. Germline CDR1 reads MNHNY; CDR2 reads SVGAGI (reference sequence). Trimming shortened V by 5 bases and J by 1 base, and 17 bases separated the two germline ends. The CDR3 contains 16 residues. In nucleotides, the CDR3 is TGTGCCAGCAGTCCCCCCCCGGGACAACAGAACACTGAAGCTTTCTTT. This translates into CASSPPPGQQNTEAFF.

J is TRBJ2-1 and V is TRBV18; 10 positions agree with TRBD2. In germline, CDR1 is KGHSH, CDR2 LQKENI. The CDR3 sequence is 16 residues long. V shed 2 bases and J 4 bases; nucleotides not matched to a gene: 5. The CDR3 sequence is CASSPSQLAGYNEQFF. The CDR3 DNA reads as TGTGCCAGCTCACCATCTCAACTAGCGGGGTACAATGAGCAGTTCTTC. Full variable domain (outside the CDR3, taken from reference TRBV18 and TRBJ2-1): NAGVMQNPRHLVRRRGQEARLRCSPMKGHSHVYWYRQLPEEGLKFMVYLQKENIIDESGMPKERFSAEFPKEGPSILRIQQVVRGDSAAYFCASSPSQLAGYNEQFFGPGTRLTVL.

This clone was observed a single time. V gene TRBV13 combines with J gene TRBJ2-3, with unresolved D. The CDR3 length is 12 residues. V lost 8 bases and J 0 bases, leaving 6 bases between the germline ends. CDR1 is PRHDT and CDR2 is FYEKMQ in the germline V gene (reference sequence). The CDR3 region is CASQYSTDTQYF. The CDR3 DNA is TGTGCCAGCCAGTACAGCACAGATACGCAGTATTTT.

This clone was seen more than once but under ten times. The chain couples TRBV29-1 to TRBJ1-1; D gene unclear. The CDR3 has 15 residues. Per the germline V gene, CDR1 is SQVTM and CDR2 is ANQGSEA. Trimming shortened V by 3 bases and J by 0 bases, and 14 bases separated the two germline ends. The CDR3 coding sequence is TGCAGCGTTGAGACACCCAGCCTGATGAACACTGAAGCTTTCTTT. Its translation is CSVETPSLMNTEAFF.

The gene calls are TRBV11-2 and TRBJ1-6; D not certain. The CDR3 runs 12 residues. Germline lookup yields CDR1 SGHAT and CDR2 FQNNGV. V dropped 5 bases and J dropped 10 bases, with 9 bases sitting between them. The CDR3: CASSISRSPLHF. The CDR3 nucleotides read TGTGCCAGCAGCATCTCGAGGTCACCCCTCCACTTT.

The chain carries TRBV6-6 and TRBJ2-7; D might be TRBD1 (5 bases). Germline CDR1 is MNHNY and CDR2 is SVGAGI (reference sequence). Deletions cut 2 bases from V and 11 bases from J, with 13 bases between. CDR3 length: 12 amino acids. CDR3 coding DNA: TGTGCCAGCAGTTACCAGGCAGGGTTTGAGTACTTC. Translation: CASSYQAGFEYF.

The rearrangement joins TRBV14 to TRBJ2-3, with 9 bases that match TRBD2. The J segment lost 2 bases and the V segment lost 0 bases, leaving 9 bases of the junction unmatched. Germline V gene lookup returns CDR1 SGHDN and CDR2 FVKESK. The CDR3 is 18 residues long. The CDR3 loop is CASSQEGLALRNTDTQYF. In DNA form, the CDR3 reads TGTGCCAGCAGCCAAGAGGGACTAGCTTTAAGAAACACAGATACGCAGTATTTT.

The J gene is TRBJ2-7, the V gene TRBV29-1; 8 nucleotides align to TRBD1. This CDR3 region has 14 residues. The germline gives CDR1 SQVTM, CDR2 ANQGSEA. V shed 6 bases, J shed 1 base, and the junction held 8 bases outside the gene matches. CDR3 sequence: CSVEDRVSSYEQYF. CDR3 DNA sequence: TGCAGCGTAGAGGACAGGGTGTCGTCCTACGAGCAGTACTTC.

The rearrangement uses TRBV25-1 and TRBJ2-3; TRBD1 agrees at 9 bases. CDR1 and CDR2 from the germline V gene are MGHDK and SYGVNS. The CDR3 loop spans 16 amino acids. Trimming removed 3 bases from V and 1 base from J; junction bases left unmatched: 5. Written as DNA, the CDR3 is TGTGCCAGCAGTGATCCGGGACAGGGCGGCACAGATACGCAGTATTTT. It translates to CASSDPGQGGTDTQYF.

The V call is TRBV28, the J call TRBJ2-3, with a weak D call TRBD1 (6 bases). Germline loops: CDR1 MDHEN, CDR2 SYDVKM. The V end was cut by 5 bases, the J end by 0 bases, with 15 bases between. This CDR3 region has 16 residues. CDR3 loop: CASSGGAQGSTDTQYF. CDR3 coding DNA: TGTGCCAGCAGTGGGGGCGCGCAGGGAAGCACAGATACGCAGTATTTT.

The rearrangement links TRBV7-2 to TRBJ2-7, with D unclear. Trimming left V 5 bases short and J 1 base short, with 12 bases between. The CDR3 length is 14 residues. Germline V gives CDR1 SGHTA, CDR2 FQGNSA. For the CDR3, the DNA is TGTGCCAGCAGCCTCAGAAGTTTATCCTACGAGCAGTACTTC. This gives the protein CASSLRSLSYEQYF.

CDR3 loop: CASSRQQGNRFGELFF. CDR3 coding DNA: TGTGCCAGCAGCCGTCAACAGGGGAATCGTTTCGGGGAGCTGTTTTTT. The rearrangement uses TRBV27 and TRBJ2-2, with TRBD1 matching over 7 bases. In germline, CDR1 is MNHEY, CDR2 SMNVEV (reference sequence). The CDR3 runs to 16 residues. Trimming at V came to 6 bases and at J to 7 bases, leaving 14 bases not matched to a gene.

V and J are TRBV29-1 and TRBJ2-7; perhaps TRBD1 as D (5 bases). The CDR3 loop spans 11 amino acids. V dropped 4 bases and J dropped 2 bases, with 6 bases sitting between them. Germline-derived CDR1 and CDR2 are SQVTM and ANQGSEA. CDR3 in DNA: TGCAGCGTTGTGACAGCCTACGAGCAGTACTTC. Its protein product is CSVVTAYEQYF.

The chain combines TRBV19 with TRBJ2-1; 8 bases match TRBD2. The germline gives CDR1 LNHDA, CDR2 SQIVND (reference sequence). The CDR3 is 14 residues long. Trimming took 8 bases from V and 2 from J; bases not matched to a gene: 5. The DNA for the CDR3 is TGTGCCAGTGGTGGACTAGCTGCCTACAATGAGCAGTTCTTC. It encodes CASGGLAAYNEQFF.